The T cell receptor (beta chain) under discussion was sequenced for a study of blood T cell repertoires in COVID-19. Across the whole study: The United States, Italy and Spain were the sources of the acute and convalescent COVID-19 samples.

Original processing notes: Amplification of reference gene primers was used by the study to estimate nucleated cell counts. TCRdb keeps only in-frame clones here, not all; method: immunoSEQ multiplex PCR. D and trimming were read from the DNA, whereas the V and J calls and clone size are those reported in that table. The sample records about 200,000 clones, approximately 90% being singletons. Sequencing was performed on peripheral blood. This TCR derives from a woman in her thirties or forties who had recovered from COVID-19.

The CDR3 reads CASSLVERTSGRVSYNEQFF. For the CDR3, the DNA is TGCGCCAGCAGCTTGGTAGAACGGACTAGCGGGAGGGTTTCCTACAATGAGCAGTTCTTC. The chain combines TRBV5-1 with TRBJ2-1; 15 bases fit TRBD2. The length of the CDR3 is 20 residues. Trimming took 0 bases from V and 1 from J; bases not matched to a gene: 8. Germline loops: CDR1 SGHRS, CDR2 YFSETQ.